This record looks at one T cell receptor beta chain sequence and its context. The antigen is undetermined. This sample was taken from a study of shared clonotypes between healthy human individuals. Overall study: The donor group consisted of two women and three men, aged 18 to 49. Findings and limits, study-wide: The donor pool, a small one, limited the genetic and exposure-history diversity represented. Some clonotypes were shared by all four sorted-subset donors, while others were not shared. The non-shared ones had lower generation probabilities than the shared ones.

In the original analysis: As immunoSEQ supplied junction-only sequences (without quality scores), filtering differed. TCRdb's copy holds only in-frame clones and misses some; the assay was immunoSEQ multiplex PCR. V, J and clone size reflect that table, while D and trimming were determined from the DNA. The table shows around 100,000 clones, with around 73% occurring only once. The sequenced material came from memory CD8+ T cells sorted from blood. Documented subset: CD45RO+ cells pooled with CCR7-negative TemRA cells. The source is a woman in her twenties or thirties in good health.

The CDR3: CASSFVGAASRNQPQHF. The CDR3 DNA follows: TGTGCCAGCAGTTTCGTTGGGGCAGCCAGTCGCAATCAGCCCCAGCATTTT. The V and J genes are TRBV28 and TRBJ1-5, with D maybe TRBD1 (5 bases). V was clipped by 3 bases and J by 2 bases, with 17 bases between them. In germline, CDR1 is MDHEN, CDR2 SYDVKM. This CDR3 contains 17 residues. Full variable domain (missing parts from reference TRBV28 and TRBJ1-5): DVKVTQSSRYLVKRTGEKVFLECVQDMDHENMFWYRQDPGLGLRLIYFSYDVKMKEKGDIPEGYSVSREKKERFSLILESASTNQTSMYLCASSFVGAASRNQPQHFGDGTRLSIL.